This TCR beta chain appears in the sequencing data of a study of somatic mutations in cytotoxic T cells in rheumatoid arthritis. Study-wide context: Blood (under 32 ml EDTA) from each patient was taken right after diagnosis, before any treatment.

This clone was counted a few times. The protocol was immunoSEQ multiplex PCR, while the TCRdb copy is restricted to in-frame clones and leaves out a portion. The sample lists under 20,000 clones; roughly two thirds were seen once. CDR1 SQVTM and CDR2 ANQGSEA come from the germline V gene. The CDR3 runs to 12 residues. The ends lost 6 bases at V and 3 bases at J; junction bases unmatched: 1. The receptor was derived from an adult with rheumatoid arthritis. Sequencing was carried out using CD8+ T cells sorted from blood. V and J are TRBV29-1 and TRBJ2-7; 11 positions agree with TRBD1. In DNA form, the CDR3 reads TGCAGCGTGGGACAGGGGGACTACGAGCAGTACTTC. It yields the protein CSVGQGDYEQYF.